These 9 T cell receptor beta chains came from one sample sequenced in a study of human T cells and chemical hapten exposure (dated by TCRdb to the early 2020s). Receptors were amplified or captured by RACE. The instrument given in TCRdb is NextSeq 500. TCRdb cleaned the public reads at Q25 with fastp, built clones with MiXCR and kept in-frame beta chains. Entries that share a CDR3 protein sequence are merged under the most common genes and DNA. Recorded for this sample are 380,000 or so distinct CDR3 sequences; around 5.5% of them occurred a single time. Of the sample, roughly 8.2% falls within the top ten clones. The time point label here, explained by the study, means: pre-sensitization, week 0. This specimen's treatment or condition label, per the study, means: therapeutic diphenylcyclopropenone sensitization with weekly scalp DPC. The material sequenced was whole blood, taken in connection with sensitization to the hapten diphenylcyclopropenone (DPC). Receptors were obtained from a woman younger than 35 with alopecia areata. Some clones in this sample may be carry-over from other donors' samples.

The CDR3 coding sequence is TGCAGCGTTTGGGGGCGCAGGCCCTTAGAGACCCAGTACTTC. Protein product: CSVWGRRPLETQYF. The V gene is TRBV29-1, the J gene TRBJ2-5; tentative D call: TRBD1 (6 bases). The CDR3 runs 14 residues. Germline values: CDR1 SQVTM, CDR2 ANQGSEA. V was shortened by 5 bases and J by 4 bases, with 17 bases between the two germline ends.

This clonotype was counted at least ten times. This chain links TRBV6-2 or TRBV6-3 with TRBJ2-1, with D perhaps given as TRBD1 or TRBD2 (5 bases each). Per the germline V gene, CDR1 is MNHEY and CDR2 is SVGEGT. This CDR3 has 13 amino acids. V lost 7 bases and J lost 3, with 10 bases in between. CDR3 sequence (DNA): TGTGCCAGCAAGAGGGGCTACTACAATGAGCAGTTCTTC. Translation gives CASKRGYYNEQFF.

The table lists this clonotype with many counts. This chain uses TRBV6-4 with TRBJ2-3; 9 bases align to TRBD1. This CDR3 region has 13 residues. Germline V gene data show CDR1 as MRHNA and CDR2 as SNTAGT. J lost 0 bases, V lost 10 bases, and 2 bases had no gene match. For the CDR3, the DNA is TGTGCCACCGGGACAGGGAGCACAGATACGCAGTATTTT. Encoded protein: CATGTGSTDTQYF.

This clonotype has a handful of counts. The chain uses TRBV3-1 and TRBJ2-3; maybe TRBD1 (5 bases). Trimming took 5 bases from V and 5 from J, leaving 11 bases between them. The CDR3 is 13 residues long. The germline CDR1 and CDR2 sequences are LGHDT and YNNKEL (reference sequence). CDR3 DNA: TGTGCCAGCAGCTTTCGACAGTTAGATACGCAGTATTTT. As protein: CASSFRQLDTQYF.

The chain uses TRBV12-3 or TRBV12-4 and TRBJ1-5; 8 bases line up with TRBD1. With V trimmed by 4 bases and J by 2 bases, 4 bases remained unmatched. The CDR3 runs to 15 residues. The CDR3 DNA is TGTGCCAGCAGTTCACAGGGGGTAGGCAATCAGCCCCAGCATTTT. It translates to CASSSQGVGNQPQHF.

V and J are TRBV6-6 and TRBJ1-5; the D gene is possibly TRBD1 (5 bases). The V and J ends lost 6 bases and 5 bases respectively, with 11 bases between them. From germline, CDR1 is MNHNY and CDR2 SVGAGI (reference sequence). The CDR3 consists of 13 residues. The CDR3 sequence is CASRGPIDQPQHF. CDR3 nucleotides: TGTGCCAGCAGGGGACCGATCGATCAGCCCCAGCATTTT.

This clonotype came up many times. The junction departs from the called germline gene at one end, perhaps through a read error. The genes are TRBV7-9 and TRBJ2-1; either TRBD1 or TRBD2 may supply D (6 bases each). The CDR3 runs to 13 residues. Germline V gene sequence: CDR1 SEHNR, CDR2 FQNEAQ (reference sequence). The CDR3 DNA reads TGTGCCAGCAGCCTCGGGGGCCGGGAAGAGCAATTCTTC. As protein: CASSLGGREEQFF.

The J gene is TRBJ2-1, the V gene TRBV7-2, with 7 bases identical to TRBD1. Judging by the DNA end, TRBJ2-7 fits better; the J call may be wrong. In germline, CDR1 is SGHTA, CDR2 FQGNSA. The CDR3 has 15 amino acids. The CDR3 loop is CASSLVRDSYNEQYF. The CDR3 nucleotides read TGTGCCAGCAGCTTAGTTAGGGACAGTTACAATGAGCAGTACTTC.

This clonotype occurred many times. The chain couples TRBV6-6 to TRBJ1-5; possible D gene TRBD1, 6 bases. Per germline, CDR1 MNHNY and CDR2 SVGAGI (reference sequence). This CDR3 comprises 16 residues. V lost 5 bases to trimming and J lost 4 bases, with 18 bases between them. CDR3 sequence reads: CASSPTREGGNQPQHF. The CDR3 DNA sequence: TGTGCCAGCAGTCCGACGAGAGAAGGGGGAAATCAGCCCCAGCATTTT.